Following are 18 T cell receptor beta chains from one sample sequenced in a study of blood T cell repertoires in COVID-19. Generated by immunoSEQ multiplex PCR, the TCRdb table keeps only in-frame clones and is missing some. The sample lists about 160,000 clones, around four fifths occurring once. Sequencing input: peripheral blood. These receptors all stem from a human donor in a cohort sampled during active COVID-19.

This clone was recorded once. The J gene is TRBJ2-1, the V gene TRBV5-8; a possible D gene is TRBD2 (6 bases). V gave up 4 bases and J gave up 2 bases, with 13 bases separating them. The CDR3 contains 15 residues. CDR1 SGHTS and CDR2 YDEGEE come from the germline V gene. The CDR3 spells CASSGGGIPYNEQFF. As DNA, the CDR3 is TGTGCCAGCAGCGGTGGAGGGATCCCCTACAATGAGCAGTTCTTC.

The chain joins TRBV7-9 to TRBJ1-2; perhaps TRBD1 as D (5 bases). The CDR3 runs 13 residues. The germline CDR1 and CDR2 sequences are SEHNR and FQNEAQ (reference sequence). Trimming stripped 11 bases from V and 8 bases from J, with 21 bases between. CDR3 protein: CAGVYSGRDGYTF. The CDR3 DNA follows: TGTGCCGGGGTCTATTCCGGGCGGGACGGCTACACCTTC.

This clone appeared once. The genes are TRBV18 and TRBJ1-5; D perhaps matches TRBD1 (5 bases). This CDR3 is 14 amino acids long. Deletions cut 1 base from V and 7 bases from J, with 11 bases between. Germline CDR1 KGHSH, CDR2 LQKENI. The CDR3 coding sequence is TGTGCCAGCTCACCACTCGATAAGGGGCAGCCCCAGCATTTT. Translation: CASSPLDKGQPQHF.

The count of this clone is one. The J gene is TRBJ1-5, the V gene TRBV25-1; D is uncertain. From germline, CDR1 is MGHDK and CDR2 SYGVNS. This CDR3 spans 14 amino acids. V was pared by 1 base and J by 4 bases, with 8 bases between. In nucleotides, the CDR3 is TGTGCCAGCAGTGAATCTGGCTTTAATCAGCCCCAGCATTTT. Translation gives CASSESGFNQPQHF.

This clone was counted only a few times. The chain uses TRBV2 and TRBJ1-1, with a possible D match to TRBD1 (5 bases). The CDR3 totals 15 residues. V lost 9 bases and J 1 base, leaving 18 bases between the germline ends. The germline V gene encodes CDR1 SNHLY and CDR2 FYNNEI. The CDR3 loop is CASGARGGKNTEAFF. The CDR3 DNA reads as TGTGCCAGTGGGGCCCGCGGGGGGAAGAACACTGAAGCTTTCTTT.

The genes are TRBV24-1 and TRBJ2-2; the D gene is possibly TRBD1 (5 bases). Per germline, CDR1 KGHDR and CDR2 SFDVKD. Deletions cut 7 bases from V and 2 bases from J, with 7 bases between. This CDR3 spans 13 amino acids. In DNA form, the CDR3 reads TGTGCCACCAGGGACATCAACACCGGGGAGCTGTTTTTT. The encoded protein is CATRDINTGELFF.

The chain has TRBV20-1 and TRBJ1-4; D gene unclear. Germline values: CDR1 DFQATT, CDR2 SNEGSKA (reference sequence). Trimming took 2 bases from V and 7 from J, leaving 5 bases between them. CDR3 length: 11 amino acids. The CDR3 region has the DNA TGCAGTGCTAGAATCTCTGAAAAACTGTTTTTT. As protein: CSARISEKLFF.

The genes are TRBV5-1 and TRBJ1-2; D remains ambiguous. CDR3 length equals 13 residues. The V gene's germline CDR1 is SGHRS and CDR2 YFSETQ. The V and J ends lost 3 bases and 0 bases respectively, with 6 bases between them. The CDR3 sequence is CASSSGSNYGYTF. The CDR3 DNA is TGCGCCAGCAGCTCGGGGTCTAACTATGGCTACACCTTC.

The rearrangement uses TRBV12-3 or TRBV12-4 and TRBJ2-4; D is unresolved. V was shortened by 3 bases and J by 8 bases, with 11 bases between the two germline ends. The CDR3 length is 13 residues. The CDR3 region is CASSFLRFHIQYF. The CDR3 DNA follows: TGTGCCAGCAGTTTCCTCAGGTTTCACATTCAGTACTTC.

CDR3 sequence (DNA): TGTGCCAGCAGCTTATCTAGAGGCGGAATACCTGGGGCCAACGTCCTGACTTTC. Protein: CASSLSRGGIPGANVLTF. This sequence joins TRBV7-6 and TRBJ2-6; D remains unclear. The CDR3 has 18 residues. Trimming removed 2 bases at V and 2 bases at J, with 16 bases between. The germline CDR1 and CDR2 sequences are SGHVS and FNYEAQ.

This sequence joins TRBV11-3 and TRBJ2-1; 9 bases map to TRBD2. Germline V gives CDR1 SGHNT, CDR2 YENEEA. This CDR3 comprises 16 residues. The junction had 3 bases not matched to a gene; V was cut back by 3 bases and J by 0 bases. CDR3 region: CASSFEAGGSYNEQFF. The CDR3 DNA sequence: TGTGCCAGCAGCTTCGAAGCGGGGGGCTCCTACAATGAGCAGTTCTTC.

The chain uses TRBV27 and TRBJ2-1, with a possible D match to TRBD2 (5 bases). Trimming cost V 3 bases and J 5 bases, with 14 bases left between them. Germline V gene data show CDR1 as MNHEY and CDR2 as SMNVEV (reference sequence). CDR3 length: 15 residues. The CDR3 loop is CASSFRRRPDNEQFF. Here the CDR3 DNA reads TGTGCCAGCAGTTTCCGGCGGAGGCCTGACAATGAGCAGTTCTTC.

This chain uses TRBV24-1 with TRBJ2-1, with D unresolved. The germline CDR1 and CDR2 sequences are KGHDR and SFDVKD. This CDR3 region has 16 residues. V was pared by 2 bases and J by 2 bases, with 12 bases between. The CDR3 protein is CATSDSPLGAYNEQFF. DNA of the CDR3: TGTGCCACCAGTGATTCGCCCCTAGGCGCCTACAATGAGCAGTTCTTC.

V and J are TRBV2 and TRBJ2-1; weak D call: TRBD2 (6 bases). CDR3 length: 15 residues. Germline V gene data show CDR1 as SNHLY and CDR2 as FYNNEI. The V gene lost 5 bases and the J gene lost 0 bases, with 11 bases spanning the gap. The CDR3 is CASSPSDPSYNEQFF. The CDR3 nucleotides are TGTGCCAGCAGTCCTAGCGATCCCTCCTACAATGAGCAGTTCTTC.

This clone was picked up a small number of times. The chain uses TRBV5-1 and TRBJ1-6; 8 nucleotides agree with TRBD1. With 1 base clipped from V and 8 bases from J, the junction kept 2 bases outside the gene matches. The CDR3 loop spans 14 amino acids. Germline assignment: CDR1 SGHRS and CDR2 YFSETQ. CDR3 nucleotides: TGCGCCAGCAGCTTGTTACAGGGGGATTCACCCCTCCACTTT. It translates to CASSLLQGDSPLHF.

The table lists this clone with a count of one. The chain carries TRBV4-1 and TRBJ1-6, with 10 nucleotides matching TRBD1. Germline loops: CDR1 MGHRA, CDR2 YSYEKL. There are 15 residues in the CDR3. The J segment lost 5 bases and the V segment lost 5 bases, leaving 3 bases of the junction unmatched. The DNA for the CDR3 is TGCGCCAGCAGCAAAGGGACAGGGGATAATTCACCCCTCCACTTT. Its translation: CASSKGTGDNSPLHF.

The gene calls are TRBV20-1 and TRBJ1-1; D is undetermined. The CDR3 is made up of 11 amino acids. V dropped 1 base and J dropped 7 bases, with 7 bases sitting between them. Germline CDR1 DFQATT, CDR2 SNEGSKA (reference sequence). The DNA for the CDR3 is TGCAGTGCTAGAGGGGAGGGTGAAGCTTTCTTT. Protein sequence: CSARGEGEAFF.

The table lists this clone with a count of one. The gene calls are TRBV6-2 or TRBV6-3 and TRBJ1-4; 10 nucleotides match TRBD1. Unmatched junction bases numbered 6, after V lost 5 bases and J lost 0 bases. Germline CDR1 is MNHEY and CDR2 is SVGEGT. The CDR3 is made up of 17 amino acids. The CDR3 nucleotides are TGTGCCAGCAGTCCGGGACAGGGGTTACCAACTAATGAAAAACTGTTTTTT. It specifies CASSPGQGLPTNEKLFF.